These 5 T cell receptor beta chains were sequenced from one sample in a study of metastatic and nonmetastatic thyroid tumors. The entire patient cohort was treatment-naive prior to thyroid surgery. With MiXCR, TCRdb reprocessed the PCR reads. The sample holds under 45,000 clones, more than 25% seen once. The sample comprised blood. The receptors stem from a male donor with papillary thyroid cancer or a benign thyroid nodule (not recorded which). Some clones in this sample may be carry-over from other donors' samples.

J is TRBJ2-1 and V is TRBV7-3; TRBD2 matches at 7 bases. Germline V lookup: CDR1 SGHTA, CDR2 FQGTGA. V lost 0 bases and J lost 4; bases outside the gene matches: 3. This CDR3 contains 15 residues. The CDR3 protein is CASSLTGGSYNEQFF. In nucleotides, the CDR3 is TGTGCCAGCAGCTTAACCGGGGGGTCTTACAATGAGCAGTTCTTC.

This chain connects TRBV11-2 to TRBJ1-1; TRBD1 matches at 8 bases. The CDR3 contains 17 residues. Losses at the gene ends were 1 base for V and 4 bases for J; bases not matched to a gene: 11. Germline values: CDR1 SGHAT, CDR2 FQNNGV. The chain's CDR3 is CASSLGLGQGDTTEAFF. The CDR3 nucleotides read TGTGCCAGCAGCTTAGGTTTAGGACAGGGAGATACCACTGAAGCTTTCTTT. Drawing the rest from reference TRBV11-2 and TRBJ1-1, the complete variable domain is EAGVAQSPRYKIIEKRQSVAFWCNPISGHATLYWYQQILGQGPKLLIQFQNNGVVDDSQLPKDRFSAERLKGVDSTLKIQPAKLEDSAVYLCASSLGLGQGDTTEAFFGQGTRLTVV.

This clone has ten or more counts. This chain uses TRBV10-3 with TRBJ2-1; a weak D match, TRBD1 (6 bases). The CDR3 loop spans 13 amino acids. Germline CDR1 and CDR2: ENHRY and SYGVKD. The germline V and J ends were trimmed by 6 bases and 9 bases, with 15 bases remaining between them. The CDR3 DNA follows: TGTGCCATCAGGTGGGGGCCTTCGCGTGAGCAGTTCTTC. This translates into CAIRWGPSREQFF.

In its sample, this clone was seen a few times. The chain couples TRBV28 to TRBJ1-5; D perhaps matches TRBD1 (5 bases). Germline assignment: CDR1 MDHEN and CDR2 SYDVKM. The CDR3 has 16 amino acids. Trimming removed 6 bases at V and 3 bases at J, with 18 bases between. Here the CDR3 DNA reads TGTGCCAGCAGGGGGGATTGGGGAAGGGTCAATCAGCCCCAGCATTTT. Its translation: CASRGDWGRVNQPQHF. The variable domain in full, with the rest retrieved from reference TRBV28 and TRBJ1-5, is DVKVTQSSRYLVKRTGEKVFLECVQDMDHENMFWYRQDPGLGLRLIYFSYDVKMKEKGDIPEGYSVSREKKERFSLILESASTNQTSMYLCASRGDWGRVNQPQHFGDGTRLSIL.

Judged by abundance, this clone is medium-sized (0.01 to 0.1%). This sequence joins TRBV6-1 and TRBJ1-3; D remains ambiguous. Trimming took 10 bases from V and 2 from J, leaving 15 bases between them. CDR3 size: 14 residues. The germline V gene has CDR1 MNHNS and CDR2 SASEGT. CDR3 region: CATTPGRAGNTIYF. CDR3 nucleotide sequence: TGTGCCACCACTCCTGGTCGGGCTGGAAACACCATATATTTT.